This passage covers 8 T cell receptor beta chains from one sample sequenced in a study of T cell responses to AZD1222 COVID-19 vaccine. Libraries were prepared by immunoSEQ multiplex PCR; TCRdb keeps only in-frame clonotypes and omits some of them. Found here are tens of thousands of clones, just over 85% of them singletons; the top ten hold roughly 10%. The specimen was peripheral blood, collected on day 0 of AZD1222 vaccination. The receptors were gathered from an adult in good health.

This chain links TRBV30 with TRBJ1-3; D gene uncertain. Trimming removed 0 bases from V and 4 bases from J, with 4 bases in between. Germline assignment: CDR1 GTSNPN and CDR2 SVGIG (reference sequence). The CDR3 has 12 amino acids. As DNA, the CDR3 is TGTGCCTGGAGTGTTATGGGAAACACCATATATTTT. Translation gives CAWSVMGNTIYF.

This sequence joins TRBV27 and TRBJ2-1; D ambiguous. CDR1 is MNHEY, CDR2 SMNVEV, per germline (reference sequence). The CDR3 is 13 residues long. V gave up 5 bases and J gave up 5 bases, with 10 bases separating them. The CDR3 reads CASSHTRNNEQFF. CDR3 nucleotide sequence: TGTGCCAGCAGTCACACCCGTAACAATGAGCAGTTCTTC.

This clone has just one count. This chain joins TRBV15 and TRBJ2-7; D is possibly TRBD2 (6 bases). CDR1 is LNHNV and CDR2 is YYDKDF in the germline V gene (reference sequence). V shed 1 base and J shed 2 bases, with 9 bases lying between them. The CDR3 is 14 amino acids. CDR3 sequence (DNA): TGTGCCACCAGCAGAGCGGGGGTACCCTACGAGCAGTACTTC. Protein: CATSRAGVPYEQYF.

V usage is TRBV6-5 and J usage is TRBJ2-7; perhaps TRBD1 as D (6 bases). The ends were cut back, 2 bases at V and 2 bases at J, with 10 bases in the middle. CDR3 length: 14 amino acids. Germline V gives CDR1 MNHEY, CDR2 SVGAGI. As DNA, the CDR3 is TGTGCCAGCAGTTACGACAGGCACCCCTACGAGCAGTACTTC. Its protein is CASSYDRHPYEQYF.

The chain combines TRBV10-2 with TRBJ1-2; no definite D call. This CDR3 is built from 14 residues. Germline V CDR1 and CDR2: WSHSY, SAAADI. The V end was cut by 4 bases, the J end by 5 bases, with 14 bases between. The CDR3 reads CASSGGPQRYGYTF. CDR3 nucleotide sequence: TGCGCCAGCAGTGGGGGTCCTCAACGATATGGCTACACCTTC.

This chain uses TRBV28 with TRBJ1-2, with D possibly matching TRBD1 (6 bases). Germline-derived CDR1 and CDR2 are MDHEN and SYDVKM. Trimming took off 6 bases at V and 4 bases at J, with 12 bases between the two ends. The CDR3 runs 13 residues. The CDR3 nucleotides are TGTGCCAGCAGCTCCGGGACATTCTATGGCTACACCTTC. Residues: CASSSGTFYGYTF.

The CDR3 DNA sequence: TGTGCCTTCACGGGAAGGCGGGAGGGCAGGAATGAGCAGTTCTTC. Its translation: CAFTGRREGRNEQFF. The chain links TRBV30 to TRBJ2-1, with 9 bases fitting TRBD2. This CDR3 region has 15 residues. V gave up 7 bases and J gave up 7 bases; unmatched junction bases: 14. Germline assignment: CDR1 GTSNPN and CDR2 SVGIG (reference sequence).

The rearrangement links TRBV12-5 to TRBJ2-1; D may match TRBD1 or TRBD2 (6 bases each). Trimming shortened V by 5 bases and J by 8 bases, and 10 bases separated the two germline ends. The CDR3 extends over 12 amino acids. Germline V CDR1 and CDR2: LGHNT, FRNRAP. The CDR3 sequence is CASGIRGDEQFF. DNA for the CDR3: TGTGCTAGTGGTATAAGGGGGGATGAGCAGTTCTTC.